The TCR beta chain under discussion was sequenced for a study of T cells in Graves' hyperthyroidism and ophthalmopathy. Germline V gene data show CDR1 as KGHDR and CDR2 as SFDVKD. Trimming pared 9 bases from V and 2 bases from J, leaving 7 bases between. This CDR3 spans 12 amino acids. RNA transcripts provided the source from which TCR beta CDR3 regions were amplified. The HTBI set primed first-round TCR CDR3 RT-PCR. TCRdb called the multiplex PCR reads again in MiXCR, with one record for every CDR3 protein. The data show some 500,000 distinct CDR3 sequences, with roughly an eighth seen just once and 15% to 20% held by the top ten.

The clonotype comes from a woman younger than 35 with Graves' hyperthyroidism. V is TRBV24-1 and J is TRBJ2-1; D is uncertain. The sequencing input was blood. CDR3 in amino acids: CATWGPYNEQFF. CDR3 DNA: TGTGCCACCTGGGGTCCCTACAATGAGCAGTTCTTC.